This TCR beta chain is from a study of shared clonotypes between healthy human individuals. Notes on the study in general: In general, naive subsets displayed greater estimated richness than memory subsets did.

Germline-derived CDR1 and CDR2 are MNHEY and SVGAGI. This CDR3 has 15 amino acids. Adult donors, all healthy and HIV-negative, had no recent acute infections or vaccinations. On this clone: Its antigen remains unidentified.

For each subset, genomic DNA was distributed in equal portions over several immunoSEQ plates. Per the study methods: In the immunoSEQ data, sequences were junction-only and lacked quality scores, so filtering differed. Libraries were prepared by immunoSEQ multiplex PCR; TCRdb keeps only in-frame clonotypes and omits some of them. The V and J calls and the clone size are those of that table, but D and trimming were determined from the DNA. Here the sample spans more than 400,000 clones, roughly 95% being singletons. The clonotype originates from a woman aged 30 to 39 in good health. This chain connects TRBV6-5 to TRBJ2-5; TRBD1 aligns across 8 bases. The DNA end is more similar to TRBJ2-7, so the J call may be wrong. Sequencing was carried out using naive CD4+ T cells sorted from blood. The subset: CD45RA+ positively selected. CDR3 protein: CASSYSPDREHEQYF. The CDR3 DNA sequence: TGTGCCAGCAGTTACTCTCCGGACAGGGAACACGAGCAGTACTTC.